These T cell receptor beta chains were read from a single sample in a study of blood T cell repertoires in COVID-19. Clones were read by immunoSEQ multiplex PCR, and TCRdb kept only the in-frame ones, dropping some. The repertoire includes fewer than 350,000 clones, 70% to 90% of them detected once, and roughly 6.3% sits in the top ten. The sequenced sample was PBMCs or T cells enriched from blood (not recorded which). All receptors come from a woman aged 40-49 years who had recovered from COVID-19. Both conserved end residues are part of each CDR3. Fields, in order: V gene, clone size, J gene, D gene, CDR3 DNA, CDR3 protein. D genes are given only for firm matches. The size field is filled for only some rows; it gives once, few, many or a size class.

TRBV7-2	.	TRBJ2-3	.	TGTGCCAGCAGCTCGGACAGACGCACAGATACGCAGTATTTT	CASSSDRRTDTQYF
TRBV7-2	.	TRBJ2-3	.	TGTGCCAGCAGGTCCGACTTGGTACTTACGCAGTATTTT	CASRSDLVLTQYF
TRBV7-8	.	TRBJ2-7	.	TGTGCCAGCAGCTTAGCACAGGTTGACGAGCAGTACTTC	CASSLAQVDEQYF
TRBV4-1	.	TRBJ1-1	.	TGCGCCAGCAGCCAATCTTGGGCCCAGGGTGTAACTGAAGCTTTCTTT	CASSQSWAQGVTEAFF
TRBV4-3	.	TRBJ1-6	.	TGCGCCAGCAGCCAAGATCCAGTTTCACCCCTCCACTTT	CASSQDPVSPLHF
TRBV6-5	once	TRBJ2-2	.	TGTGCCAGCAGTTATAAAGGTGGTCAGGGCGGGGAGCTGTTTTTT	CASSYKGGQGGELFF
TRBV7-3	.	TRBJ2-2	TRBD1	TGTGCCAGCAGCTCCCCCCGGGACAGGGTAGGGGGGGAGCTGTTTTTT	CASSSPRDRVGGELFF
TRBV3-1/TRBV3-2	.	TRBJ2-7	TRBD1	TGTGCCAGCACACAATCGACAGGGAGCCACGAGCAGTACTTC	CASTQSTGSHEQYF
TRBV2	.	TRBJ1-4	TRBD1	TGTGCCAGCCGTATGAAGGGGGCAGGTGAAAAACTGTTTTTT	CASRMKGAGEKLFF
TRBV15	.	TRBJ2-1	TRBD2	TGTGCCACCAGCGGTCTAGCGGGACCCTACAATGAGCAGTTCTTC	CATSGLAGPYNEQFF
TRBV5-6	.	TRBJ1-6	.	TGTGCCAGCAGCGCGGGGAATTCACCCCTCCACTTT	CASSAGNSPLHF
TRBV27	.	TRBJ1-2	.	TGTGCCAGCAGAAAACAGGACTATGGCTACACCTTC	CASRKQDYGYTF
TRBV7-9	.	TRBJ2-7	.	TGTGCCAGCAGCCCTGGGGCGGGGGAGCAGTACTTC	CASSPGAGEQYF
TRBV11-3	few	TRBJ2-1	TRBD2	TGTGCCAGCAGCCCGGGGGGGATCTACAATGAGCAGTTCTTC	CASSPGGIYNEQFF
TRBV29-1	.	TRBJ2-5	TRBD2	TGCAGCGTTGAACTAGCGGACTCCCAAGAGACCCAGTACTTC	CSVELADSQETQYF
TRBV30	.	TRBJ1-4	.	TGTGCCTGGAGTCGTAACCGAGGAACTAATGAAAAACTGTTTTTT	CAWSRNRGTNEKLFF
TRBV6-5	.	TRBJ2-7	TRBD2	TGTGCCAGCAGTTCGACTAGCACCTACTCCTACGAGCAGTACTTC	CASSSTSTYSYEQYF
TRBV5-1	.	TRBJ2-2	.	TGCGCCAGCAGCTTGGCGGGCAGGGGGGCCGGGGAGCTGTTTTTT	CASSLAGRGAGELFF